The 25 T cell receptor beta chains below all came from one sample that was sequenced in a study of T cell responses to AZD1222 COVID-19 vaccine. Here immunoSEQ multiplex PCR was the method, and the copy in TCRdb shows in-frame clones only, minus some. The sample has around 70,000 clones, about four fifths seen once. The sequences come from peripheral blood, collected on day 0 of MenACWY control vaccination. These receptors all come from an adult in good health.

The rearrangement links TRBV28 to TRBJ2-3, with TRBD1 matching 8 bases. Germline-derived CDR1 and CDR2 are MDHEN and SYDVKM. CDR3 length equals 12 residues. The V gene end was trimmed by 10 bases and the J gene end by 6 bases; junction bases not matched to a gene: 6. The CDR3 loop reads CATLQGVDTQYF. The CDR3 DNA reads as TGTGCCACCTTACAGGGGGTTGATACGCAGTATTTT.

The chain uses TRBV5-1 and TRBJ1-1, with a weak D call TRBD1 (5 bases). The V end was cut by 0 bases, the J end by 3 bases, with 6 bases between. The length of the CDR3 is 13 residues. Germline V gives CDR1 SGHRS, CDR2 YFSETQ. CDR3 in DNA: TGCGCCAGCAGCTTGGGCAGGGACACTGAAGCTTTCTTT. Its protein is CASSLGRDTEAFF.

The gene calls are TRBV6-5 and TRBJ1-2; 8 nucleotides line up with TRBD1. The ends lost 7 bases at V and 0 bases at J; junction bases unmatched: 4. Germline V gene lookup returns CDR1 MNHEY and CDR2 SVGAGI. The CDR3 consists of 14 residues. CDR3 in amino acids: CASIQGAPNYGYTF. For the CDR3, the DNA is TGTGCCAGCATCCAGGGGGCTCCTAACTATGGCTACACCTTC.

The gene calls are TRBV6-1 and TRBJ1-2, with 8 bases fitting TRBD1. Germline CDR1 is MNHNS and CDR2 is SASEGT. This CDR3 is built from 15 residues. The V and J ends lost 1 base and 2 bases, in that order; junction bases with no gene match: 3. The CDR3 region is CASSEGQGANYGYTF. The DNA for the CDR3 is TGTGCCAGCAGTGAAGGTCAGGGGGCCAACTATGGCTACACCTTC.

This clone was recorded at least ten times. The chain carries TRBV21-1 and TRBJ2-2; whether TRBD1, the table's D call, matches the DNA was not checked. TRBV21-1 is a pseudogene. CDR3 length: 17 amino acids. CDR3 bases: TGTGCCAGCAGCAAAGCGTTCAGGGGGCCGAACACCGGGGAGCTGTTTTTT. It encodes CASSKAFRGPNTGELFF.

V is TRBV7-6 and J is TRBJ2-7; tentatively, D is TRBD2 (6 bases). Germline V gene data show CDR1 as SGHVS and CDR2 as FNYEAQ. The CDR3 has 17 amino acids. Trimming pared 5 bases from V and 4 bases from J, leaving 24 bases between. In DNA, the CDR3 is TGTGCCAGCAGCCCGAACATGGGGGGAGAGTCAGCTTACGAGCAGTACTTC. This encodes CASSPNMGGESAYEQYF.

The chain carries TRBV2 and TRBJ1-1; D gene unclear. The CDR3 loop spans 14 amino acids. CDR1 and CDR2 (germline): SNHLY, FYNNEI. Trimming cost V 3 bases and J 1 base, with 9 bases left between them. The CDR3 DNA follows: TGTGCCAGCAGTGAGGAAGCAGAGAACACTGAAGCTTTCTTT. The encoded protein is CASSEEAENTEAFF. Based on the CDR3 plus reference TRBV2 and TRBJ1-1, the full variable domain is EPEVTQTPSHQVTQMGQEVILRCVPISNHLYFYWYRQILGQKVEFLVSFYNNEISEKSEIFDDQFSVERPDGSNFTLKIRSTKLEDSAMYFCASSEEAENTEAFFGQGTRLTVV.

J is TRBJ1-2 and V is TRBV27, with D tentatively TRBD1 (6 bases). Germline CDR1 and CDR2: MNHEY and SMNVEV (reference sequence). Deletions cut 3 bases from V and 2 bases from J, with 16 bases between. The CDR3 runs to 16 residues. The CDR3 protein is CASSFSSVQGNYGYTF. CDR3 nucleotides: TGTGCCAGCAGTTTCTCCTCCGTACAGGGCAACTATGGCTACACCTTC.

This clone was counted between two and nine times. The rearrangement joins TRBV7-8 to TRBJ2-2; tentatively, D is TRBD1 (6 bases). The CDR3 covers 13 residues. V was shortened by 5 bases and J by 6 bases, with 10 bases between the two germline ends. Germline CDR1 SGHVS, CDR2 FQNEAQ. DNA for the CDR3: TGTGCCAGCAGCCTCCACAGGGCCGGGGAGCTGTTTTTT. Its translation is CASSLHRAGELFF. Supplemented by reference TRBV7-8 and TRBJ2-2, the full variable domain reads GAGVSQSPRYKVAKRGQDVALRCDPISGHVSLFWYQQALGQGPEFLTYFQNEAQLDKSGLPSDRFFAERPEGSVSTLKIQRTQQEDSAVYLCASSLHRAGELFFGEGSRLTVL.

V is TRBV5-1 and J is TRBJ1-1, with D perhaps matching TRBD1 (5 bases). CDR1 is SGHRS and CDR2 is YFSETQ in the germline V gene. This CDR3 has 15 amino acids. Trimming took off 3 bases at V and 1 base at J, with 13 bases between the two ends. Here the CDR3 reads CASSSGGSRNTEAFF. The DNA of the CDR3 is TGCGCCAGCAGCTCCGGGGGGTCGAGGAACACTGAAGCTTTCTTT.

The chain joins TRBV6-5 to TRBJ2-1; 7 bases map to TRBD2. The CDR3 spans 15 residues. J was trimmed by 7 bases and V by 11 bases; bases with no gene match: 17. CDR1 and CDR2 (germline): MNHEY, SVGAGI. This CDR3 is CAASPSREGKNEQFF. DNA of the CDR3: TGTGCCGCCTCCCCGAGCAGGGAGGGCAAAAATGAGCAGTTCTTC.

The rearrangement links TRBV9 to TRBJ2-6; D gene ambiguous. This CDR3 has 17 amino acids. Germline CDR1 SGDLS, CDR2 YYNGEE. V gave up 3 bases and J gave up 0 bases, with 13 bases separating them. The CDR3, as DNA: TGTGCCAGCAGCGGGGTAGGGCTGGACTCTGGGGCCAACGTCCTGACTTTC. This gives the protein CASSGVGLDSGANVLTF.

Comment on this clone: One junction end does not reproduce the germline sequence, and a read error may be involved. In DNA form, the CDR3 reads TGTGCCAGCAGTTTAGGACTAGCGGCTCAAGAGACCCAGTACTTC. Its translation is CASSLGLAAQETQYF. The chain has TRBV7-9 and TRBJ2-5, with TRBD2 matching over 10 bases. The CDR3 has 15 amino acids. Germline V gives CDR1 SEHNR, CDR2 FQNEAQ (reference sequence).

The chain recombines TRBV7-3 with TRBJ1-1; perhaps TRBD1 as D (6 bases). CDR1 is SGHTA, CDR2 FQGTGA, per germline. The length of the CDR3 is 14 residues. V was clipped by 1 base and J by 1 base, with 7 bases between them. For the CDR3, the DNA is TGTGCCAGCAGCTTAAACAGGGAGAACACTGAAGCTTTCTTT. Its protein is CASSLNRENTEAFF.

This sequence joins TRBV6-6 and TRBJ2-7, with D unclear. The CDR3 loop spans 13 amino acids. V dropped 0 bases and J dropped 1 base, with 4 bases sitting between them. Germline CDR1 and CDR2: MNHNY and SVGAGI (reference sequence). CDR3 nucleotide sequence: TGTGCCAGCAGTTACTCGGGGTCCTACGAGCAGTACTTC. This codes for CASSYSGSYEQYF.

The genes are TRBV19 and TRBJ1-5; TRBD1 aligns across 9 bases. Germline values: CDR1 LNHDA, CDR2 SQIVND (reference sequence). After removal of 4 bases from V and 4 bases from J, the junction contained 5 bases not matched to a gene. The CDR3 has 15 residues. The DNA of the CDR3 is TGTGCCAGTAGTACCCCCGGGACAGGGAATCAGCCCCAGCATTTT. Protein product: CASSTPGTGNQPQHF.

This sequence joins TRBV28 and TRBJ1-1; D unclear. V was clipped by 7 bases and J by 6 bases, with 15 bases between them. This CDR3 spans 13 amino acids. Germline assignment: CDR1 MDHEN and CDR2 SYDVKM. The CDR3 loop reads CASKGSFLSEAFF. CDR3 nucleotides: TGTGCCAGCAAAGGAAGTTTCTTATCTGAAGCTTTCTTT.

This clone occurred once. The chain links TRBV9 to TRBJ1-6; D possibly corresponds to TRBD1 (5 bases). Germline V lookup: CDR1 SGDLS, CDR2 YYNGEE. This CDR3 spans 15 amino acids. The V end was cut by 0 bases, the J end by 5 bases, with 9 bases between. The CDR3 DNA reads TGTGCCAGCAGCGTAGACGGCAGGGATAATTCACCCCTCCACTTT. Protein: CASSVDGRDNSPLHF.

This sequence joins TRBV10-3 and TRBJ2-1; D gene unclear. Per the germline V gene, CDR1 is ENHRY and CDR2 is SYGVKD. V gave up 2 bases and J gave up 5 bases, with 10 bases separating them. This CDR3 is 14 amino acids long. The CDR3 DNA follows: TGTGCCATCAGTGAGGCCCCCCCGAACAATGAGCAGTTCTTC. This encodes CAISEAPPNNEQFF.

The chain links TRBV19 to TRBJ1-6; D is undetermined. The CDR3 extends over 13 amino acids. CDR1 and CDR2 (germline): LNHDA, SQIVND (reference sequence). The germline V and J ends were trimmed by 5 bases and 13 bases, with 15 bases remaining between them. CDR3 bases: TGTGCCAGTAGTGCAGCACAATCATCCCCCCTCCACTTT. Protein: CASSAAQSSPLHF.

The chain couples TRBV7-9 to TRBJ2-4; 8 bases are a match to TRBD1. J lost 8 bases, V lost 4 bases, and 13 bases had no gene match. The germline V gene has CDR1 SEHNR and CDR2 FQNEAQ (reference sequence). This CDR3 has 16 residues. CDR3 region: CASSSGTVLQGDIQYF. The CDR3 DNA reads as TGTGCCAGCAGCTCCGGGACAGTGCTACAGGGGGACATTCAGTACTTC.

The chain is built from TRBV19 and TRBJ1-2, with D unresolved. CDR1 is LNHDA and CDR2 is SQIVND in the germline V gene (reference sequence). This CDR3 has 14 residues. The V end lost 5 bases, the J end lost 5 bases, and 15 bases lay between the germline ends. The CDR3 loop is CASSEVGLVYGYTF. DNA for the CDR3: TGTGCCAGTAGTGAAGTGGGCCTGGTATATGGCTACACCTTC.

J is TRBJ1-2 and V is TRBV5-4; D call uncertain. The V and J ends lost 4 bases and 4 bases respectively, with 17 bases between them. CDR1 and CDR2 (germline): SGHNT, YYREEE (reference sequence). The CDR3 is 15 residues long. The CDR3, as DNA: TGTGCCAGCAGCGACGGCCCTGGCGCCGTCTATGGCTACACCTTC. Residues: CASSDGPGAVYGYTF. Using reference TRBV5-4 and TRBJ1-2 for the parts outside the CDR3, the full variable domain is ETGVTQSPTHLIKTRGQQVTLRCSSQSGHNTVSWYQQALGQGPQFIFQYYREEENGRGNFPPRFSGLQFPNYSSELNVNALELDDSALYLCASSDGPGAVYGYTFGSGTRLTVV.

V gene TRBV9 combines with J gene TRBJ1-4; weak D call: TRBD1 (5 bases). The V end lost 0 bases, the J end lost 6 bases, and 12 bases lay between the germline ends. CDR3 size: 15 residues. Germline V gene sequence: CDR1 SGDLS, CDR2 YYNGEE. In DNA form, the CDR3 reads TGTGCCAGCAGCGTAGGGCAGGGCCAGGATGAAAAACTGTTTTTT. It translates to CASSVGQGQDEKLFF.

The J gene is TRBJ1-6, the V gene TRBV6-5; 8 bases line up with TRBD1. After removal of 4 bases from V and 9 bases from J, the junction contained 8 bases not matched to a gene. From germline, CDR1 is MNHEY and CDR2 SVGAGI. The CDR3 runs to 15 residues. CDR3 in amino acids: CASSSETGEGSPLHF. CDR3 nucleotide sequence: TGTGCCAGCAGTTCTGAGACAGGGGAAGGTTCACCCCTCCACTTT.